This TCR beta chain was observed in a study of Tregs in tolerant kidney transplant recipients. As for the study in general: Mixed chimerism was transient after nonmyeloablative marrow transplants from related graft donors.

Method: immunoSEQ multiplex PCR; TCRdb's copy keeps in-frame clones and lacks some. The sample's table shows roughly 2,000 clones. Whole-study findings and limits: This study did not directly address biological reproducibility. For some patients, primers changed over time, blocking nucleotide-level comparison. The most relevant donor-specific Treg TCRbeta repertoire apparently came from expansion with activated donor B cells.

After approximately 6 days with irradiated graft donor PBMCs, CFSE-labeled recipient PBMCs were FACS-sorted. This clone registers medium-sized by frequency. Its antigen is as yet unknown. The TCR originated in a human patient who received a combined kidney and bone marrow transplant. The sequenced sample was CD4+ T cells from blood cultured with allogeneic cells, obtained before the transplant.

CDR3 bases read: TGTGCCAGCAGCTTTCCGGCGGGCGGGGAGACC. Residues: CASSFPAGGET. The whole CDR3 sequence is CASSFPAGGETQYF. The chain employs TRBV5-6 and TRBJ2-5; D might be TRBD2 (5 bases). The read ends 3 residues before the CDR3 terminus; that terminus is restored from the germline J gene. V was pared by 2 bases and J by 5 bases, with 13 bases between. The CDR3 has 14 residues. CDR1 is SGHDT, CDR2 YYEEEE, per germline.